The clone carrying this TCR beta chain has ten or more counts. Antigen unknown. The time point: patch test 2, 6 weeks after DPC sensitization. The treatment is: therapeutic diphenylcyclopropenone sensitization with weekly scalp DPC. The donor pool consisted of alopecia patients aged 18 to 70 years, considered suitable for DPC. The record originates from a study of human T cells and chemical hapten exposure. Overall study context: An area of 2 cm by around 2 cm on upper inner arm skin received 2% DPC for sensitization. Variation in per-sample TCR yields came mainly from small pooled library volume differences. Regarding the study as a whole: PT1 expanded TCR numbers tracked positively with patch test score.

V dropped 6 bases and J dropped 5 bases, with 13 bases sitting between them. The length of the CDR3 is 12 residues. Looked up from germline, CDR1 is DFQATT and CDR2 is SNEGSKA (reference sequence). TCRdb reprocessed the RACE reads via MiXCR and lists one record per CDR3 protein. Here the sample spans 65,000 to 95,000 distinct CDR3 sequences, 6% to 8.5% being singletons. The input for sequencing was whole blood, taken in connection with sensitization to the hapten diphenylcyclopropenone (DPC). The genes are TRBV20-1 and TRBJ1-1; unclear D gene. This receptor was taken from a young woman with alopecia areata. Some clones in this sample may be carry-over from other donors' samples. The CDR3 protein is CSAGIALTEAFF. The CDR3 region has the DNA TGCAGTGCCGGGATTGCGTTAACTGAAGCTTTCTTT.